Detailed here is one TCR beta chain. V was cut by 6 bases and J by 8 bases, with 14 bases left in between. CDR3 length equals 13 residues. Per germline, CDR1 SNHLY and CDR2 FYNNEI. The sample is drawn from a study of shared clonotypes between healthy human individuals. Some clones are missing from TCRdb's copy, which holds only in-frame ones; the method was immunoSEQ multiplex PCR. The sample has 2.3 million or so clones, more than 85% seen once. Material for sequencing was naive CD4+ T cells from PBMCs. The subset is: CD45RA+ positively selected. The chain uses TRBV2 and TRBJ2-1; D might be TRBD1 (6 bases). This TCR derives from a man aged 18-30 years in good health. Some clones in this sample may be carry-over from other donors' samples. CDR3 DNA: TGTGCCAGCAGGCCGCCGACAGGAGATGAGCAGTTCTTC. It yields the protein CASRPPTGDEQFF. Full variable domain (rest looked up from reference TRBV2 and TRBJ2-1): EPEVTQTPSHQVTQMGQEVILRCVPISNHLYFYWYRQILGQKVEFLVSFYNNEISEKSEIFDDQFSVERPDGSNFTLKIRSTKLEDSAMYFCASRPPTGDEQFFGPGTRLTVL.